This section outlines one T cell receptor beta chain sequence together with its context. Authors' data handling: Reference gene primer amplification yielded estimated nucleated cell counts. Profiling relied on immunoSEQ multiplex PCR, and the TCRdb table lists in-frame clones only, not all of them. From that table come the V and J calls and clone size; the DNA was used to work out D and trimming. The sample has some 160,000 clones, 84% seen once. Adults between roughly 18 and 95 years of age took part from under 30 US areas. These data belong to a study of blood T cell repertoires in COVID-19. The receptor was derived from a woman aged 45-60 years who had recovered from COVID-19. Sequencing was carried out using PBMCs or T cells enriched from blood (not recorded which).

The CDR3 is CASSLTGGEETQYF. The CDR3 nucleotides are TGTGCCAGCAGTTTGACAGGGGGTGAAGAGACCCAGTACTTC. The chain employs TRBV28 and TRBJ2-5, with 9 nucleotides matching TRBD1. Germline-derived CDR1 and CDR2 are MDHEN and SYDVKM. The CDR3 is 14 amino acids. Trimming at V came to 3 bases and at J to 3 bases, leaving 2 bases not matched to a gene.